The T cell receptor beta chain described here comes from a study of cytomegalovirus exposure and HLA in healthy donors. Findings of the study overall: In the roughly 130 validation repertoires, a later analysis found that first-cohort TCR clusters tended to co-occur. Both high specificity and high sensitivity reportedly marked the classifier's diagnosis of cytomegalovirus status.

Produced via immunoSEQ multiplex PCR; TCRdb's table is partial and in-frame only. Found here are around 190,000 clones, around 86% of them singletons; the top ten hold approximately 1.5%. The donors were in the roughly 110-subject validation cohort, distinct from the approximately 610-subject first cohort. This CDR3 is 14 amino acids long. CDR1 is MNHEY and CDR2 is SMNVEV in the germline V gene (reference sequence). Trimming cost V 3 bases and J 0 bases; bases outside gene matches: 2. This clone has just one count. Its specificity is unknown. The V gene is TRBV27, the J gene TRBJ2-7; 7 bases align to TRBD2. The TCR sequence derives from a woman under 30 in good health and CMV-seronegative. The sample taken for sequencing was PBMCs. The CDR3 loop is CASSLTSLSYEQYF. The CDR3 DNA follows: TGTGCCAGCAGTTTGACTAGCCTCTCCTACGAGCAGTACTTC.